This TCR beta chain emerged from a study of cytomegalovirus exposure and HLA in healthy donors. TCRdb keeps only in-frame clones here, not all; method: immunoSEQ multiplex PCR. The sample lists around 130,000 clones, just under 90% occurring once. With V trimmed by 1 base and J by 4 bases, 5 bases remained unmatched. CDR3 size: 15 residues. Germline CDR1 reads SGHNT; CDR2 reads YYREEE (reference sequence). The source material was PBMCs. This chain connects TRBV5-4 to TRBJ2-3; 8 bases are a match to TRBD1. The sequence was collected from a man younger than 40 in good health and CMV-seronegative. CDR3 sequence: CASSLWTGLADTQYF. The DNA of the CDR3 is TGTGCCAGCAGCTTGTGGACAGGGTTGGCAGATACGCAGTATTTT.